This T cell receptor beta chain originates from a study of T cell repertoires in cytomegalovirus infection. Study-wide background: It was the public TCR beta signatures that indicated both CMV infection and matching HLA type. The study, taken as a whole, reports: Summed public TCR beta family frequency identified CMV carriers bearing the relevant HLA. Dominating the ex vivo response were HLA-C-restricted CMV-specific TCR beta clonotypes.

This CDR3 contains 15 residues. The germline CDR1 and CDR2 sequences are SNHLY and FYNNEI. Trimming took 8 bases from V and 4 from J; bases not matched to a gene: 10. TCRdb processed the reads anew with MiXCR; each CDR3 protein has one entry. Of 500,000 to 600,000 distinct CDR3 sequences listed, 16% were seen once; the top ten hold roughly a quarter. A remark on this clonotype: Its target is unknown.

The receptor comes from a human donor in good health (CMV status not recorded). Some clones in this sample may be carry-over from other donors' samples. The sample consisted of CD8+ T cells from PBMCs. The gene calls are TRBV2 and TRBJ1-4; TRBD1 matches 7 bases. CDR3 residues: CASCAGQWGNEKLFF. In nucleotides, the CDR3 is TGTGCCAGCTGTGCGGGACAGTGGGGTAATGAAAAACTGTTTTTT.